This is a list of T cell receptor beta chains from one sample in a study of radiation and T cells in renal cell carcinoma. TCRdb keeps only in-frame clones here, not all; method: immunoSEQ multiplex PCR. The data hold about 7,900 clones, with around 60% observed a single time. The input for sequencing was tumor tissue, taken from a patient whose treatment was nephrectomy without radiotherapy. These receptors all come from a woman aged 70 to 79 with renal cell carcinoma. The CDR3 runs from the conserved cysteine through the conserved F or W. D genes are given only for firm matches. Only some rows state a clone size, as once, few, many or a class for expanded clones.

j_gene,len,v_gene,d_gene,abundance,CDR3nt,CDR3aa
TRBJ2-4,11,TRBV6-1,TRBD2,.,TGTGCCAGCGCGGGAGGGAACATTCAGTACTTC,CASAGGNIQYF
TRBJ1-1,14,TRBV4-1,.,few,TGCGCCAGCAGCCAAGTAACAGTGAACACTGAAGCTTTCTTT,CASSQVTVNTEAFF
TRBJ2-7,16,TRBV12-5,.,.,TGTGCTAGTGGTTTGGTACTAGGACGGAGCTCCTACGAGCAGTACTTC,CASGLVLGRSSYEQYF
TRBJ1-1,13,TRBV30,.,few,TGTGCCTGGAGCCTCCAGCGGCACACTGAAGCTTTCTTT,CAWSLQRHTEAFF
TRBJ2-6,15,TRBV30,.,.,TGTGCCTGGAGTGCGGACAGCTCTGGGGCCAACGTCCTGACTTTC,CAWSADSSGANVLTF
TRBJ1-1,14,TRBV5-1,TRBD1,.,TGCGCCAGCAGCCGGACAGGGATGAACACTGAAGCTTTCTTT,CASSRTGMNTEAFF
TRBJ1-1,15,TRBV19,.,.,TGTGCCAGTAGTCCTGTAGCCATTCAGAACACTGAAGCTTTCTTT,CASSPVAIQNTEAFF
TRBJ2-1,17,TRBV12-5,TRBD1,once,TGTGCTAGTGGTTCCTCGGACAGGGCCGAGACCTACAATGAGCAGTTCTTC,CASGSSDRAETYNEQFF
TRBJ1-1,13,TRBV29-1,.,.,TGCAGCGTTGAACAGGGCGGGAACACTGAAGCTTTCTTT,CSVEQGGNTEAFF
TRBJ2-6,13,TRBV5-1,.,.,TGCGCCAGCAGCTTAACTGGGGCCAACGTCCTGACTTTC,CASSLTGANVLTF
TRBJ1-1,15,TRBV7-9,.,once,TGTGCCAGCAGTTCACCACGGGGGGCCAGCACTGAAGCTTTCTTT,CASSSPRGASTEAFF
TRBJ1-1,14,TRBV9,.,.,TGTGCCAGCAGCGTATACCCCTCTGACACTGAAGCTTTCTTT,CASSVYPSDTEAFF
TRBJ2-5,13,TRBV28,TRBD1,.,TGTGCCAGCAGTTTAACAGGGGGAGAGACCCAGTACTTC,CASSLTGGETQYF
TRBJ2-7,13,TRBV19,.,.,TGTGCCAGTAGTATTACTCAGGGCTACGAGCAGTACTTC,CASSITQGYEQYF
TRBJ2-1,12,TRBV6-6,TRBD1,.,TGTGCCAGCCTAGACAGGGACAATGAGCAGTTCTTC,CASLDRDNEQFF
TRBJ2-7,15,TRBV5-1,.,.,TGCGCCAGCAGCTTATGGGAGGGGGCTGCCTACGAGCAGTACTTC,CASSLWEGAAYEQYF
TRBJ2-3,14,TRBV9,TRBD1,.,TGTGCCAGCAGCCCGACAGGGACGGCAGATACGCAGTATTTT,CASSPTGTADTQYF
TRBJ1-2,12,TRBV6-5,.,.,TGTGCCAGCTTGGCCAGGACCGGTGGCTACACCTTC,CASLARTGGYTF
TRBJ1-5,14,TRBV6-6,TRBD1,few,TGTGCCAGCAGCCCTGGGACAGGGGTTCAGCCCCAGCATTTT,CASSPGTGVQPQHF
TRBJ2-1,15,TRBV5-1,.,.,TGCGCCAGCAGCTTGATAACGGGGAAAAACAATGAGCAGTTCTTC,CASSLITGKNNEQFF
TRBJ1-5,19,TRBV21-1,.,.,TGTGCCAGCAGCAAAATACGCCGCCGGGGGGACAGTAGCAATCAGCCCCAGCATTTT,CASSKIRRRGDSSNQPQHF
TRBJ1-3,15,TRBV5-8,TRBD1,few,TGTGCCAGCAGCTTAGGACAGGGGACTGGAAACACCATATATTTT,CASSLGQGTGNTIYF
TRBJ2-5,13,TRBV9,.,.,TGTGCCAGCAGCCAAGAGGTGTGGCAGACCCAGTACTTC,CASSQEVWQTQYF
TRBJ2-7,13,TRBV9,.,medium-sized,TGTGCCAGCAGCGCCGGAACTAAGGGCGAGCAGTACTTC,CASSAGTKGEQYF
TRBJ2-7,16,TRBV7-9,TRBD2,.,TGTGCCAGCAGCTTATCGCCTGGCGGGGGGTCCTACGAGCAGTACTTC,CASSLSPGGGSYEQYF
TRBJ1-5,14,TRBV19,TRBD1,.,TGTGCCAGTACTGGACAGGGGAACAATCAGCCCCAGCATTTT,CASTGQGNNQPQHF
TRBJ1-1,11,TRBV6-6,.,.,TGTGCCACCCTTTTGAACACTGAAGCTTTCTTT,CATLLNTEAFF
TRBJ1-5,15,TRBV2,TRBD1,medium-sized,TGTGCCAGCAGCCCTGAGGGGGCGGGCAATCAGCCCCAGCATTTT,CASSPEGAGNQPQHF
TRBJ1-5,15,TRBV18,.,.,TGTGCCAGCTCACCTTTAGAAGGGGTTAATCAGCCCCAGCATTTT,CASSPLEGVNQPQHF
TRBJ2-5,12,TRBV19,.,once,TGTGCCAGTAGACAGGGACAAGAGACCCAGTACTTC,CASRQGQETQYF
TRBJ1-5,14,TRBV6-5,TRBD1,.,TGTGCCAGCAGCAAAGACAGGGGGAGTCAGCCCCAGCATTTT,CASSKDRGSQPQHF
TRBJ1-3,13,TRBV12-5,.,.,TGTGCTAGTCGGAGGAGCTCTGGAAACACCATATATTTT,CASRRSSGNTIYF
TRBJ1-1,14,TRBV4-1,.,.,TGCGCCAGCAGCCAGGAGTCGATGAACACTGAAGCTTTCTTT,CASSQESMNTEAFF